One sample yielded the 26 T cell receptor beta chains listed below, sequenced in a study of shared clonotypes between healthy human individuals. Positive CCR7 selection of CD45RO-negative cells yielded the naive CD8 cells, and terminally differentiated effector memory CD45RA+ cells were excluded. Libraries were prepared by immunoSEQ multiplex PCR; TCRdb keeps only in-frame clonotypes and omits some of them. The data hold 550,000 to 600,000 clones, with roughly 98% observed a single time. Sequencing input: naive CD8+ T cells sorted from blood. Every receptor here comes from a man younger than 40 in good health.

This rearrangement joins TRBV29-1 to TRBJ1-5, with D possibly being TRBD1 (6 bases). The germline gives CDR1 SQVTM, CDR2 ANQGSEA. CDR3 length: 15 residues. Trimming shortened V by 5 bases and J by 5 bases, and 19 bases separated the two germline ends. CDR3 nucleotide sequence: TGCAGCGTTCCGGGACATGGGGCTGGGGATCAGCCCCAGCATTTT. This sequence encodes CSVPGHGAGDQPQHF.

The genes are TRBV5-1 and TRBJ2-7; no firm D call. In germline, CDR1 is SGHRS, CDR2 YFSETQ. V gave up 3 bases and J gave up 2 bases, with 12 bases separating them. The CDR3 totals 14 residues. CDR3 DNA: TGCGCCAGCAGCTCAATTAATCAAGCCTACGAGCAGTACTTC. Protein product: CASSSINQAYEQYF.

This chain links TRBV19 with TRBJ1-2, with a possible D match to TRBD1 (5 bases). The CDR3 spans 14 residues. Germline CDR1 reads LNHDA; CDR2 reads SQIVND (reference sequence). Trimming pared 8 bases from V and 8 bases from J, leaving 21 bases between. The DNA of the CDR3 is TGTGCCAGTTCCTTGAGCAGGGAATTTTACGGCTACACCTTC. Amino acids: CASSLSREFYGYTF.

V is TRBV7-8 and J is TRBJ2-5; D is unclear. There are 14 residues in the CDR3. The V end was cut by 4 bases, the J end by 0 bases, with 9 bases between. Germline loops: CDR1 SGHVS, CDR2 FQNEAQ. The CDR3 sequence is CASSYVRDQETQYF. The CDR3 DNA sequence: TGTGCCAGCAGCTATGTCCGGGACCAAGAGACCCAGTACTTC.

This chain connects TRBV10-2 to TRBJ2-5; D is possibly TRBD1 (6 bases). V lost 0 bases and J 4 bases, leaving 12 bases between the germline ends. From germline, CDR1 is WSHSY and CDR2 SAAADI. This CDR3 region has 15 residues. CDR3 protein: CASSESSDRPETQYF. The CDR3 DNA reads as TGCGCCAGCAGTGAGTCCAGCGACAGGCCAGAGACCCAGTACTTC.

The rearrangement joins TRBV18 to TRBJ2-1; TRBD2 matches at 8 bases. The CDR3 runs to 14 residues. V gave up 3 bases and J gave up 4 bases; unmatched junction bases: 2. The germline CDR1 and CDR2 sequences are KGHSH and LQKENI. The CDR3 DNA follows: TGTGCCAGCTCACCCTCTAGCGGGTACAATGAGCAGTTCTTC. Protein sequence: CASSPSSGYNEQFF.

V and J are TRBV27 and TRBJ2-7; the match to TRBD2 covers 10 bases. The CDR3 has 15 residues. CDR1 is MNHEY, CDR2 SMNVEV, per germline (reference sequence). The J segment lost 3 bases and the V segment lost 2 bases, leaving 4 bases of the junction unmatched. The CDR3 DNA sequence: TGTGCCAGCAGTTTAACTAGCGGGGTCCACTACGAGCAGTACTTC. Its protein product is CASSLTSGVHYEQYF.

The V gene is TRBV5-1, the J gene TRBJ2-7; D is unresolved. The CDR3 spans 13 residues. The germline V gene encodes CDR1 SGHRS and CDR2 YFSETQ. V was pared by 3 bases and J by 6 bases, with 13 bases between. The CDR3 nucleotides read TGCGCCAGCAGCTCAGACCTCGCGACCGAGCAGTACTTC. Translating it yields CASSSDLATEQYF.

V is TRBV7-9 and J is TRBJ1-3, with a possible D match to TRBD1 (6 bases). Trimming stripped 5 bases from V and 0 bases from J, with 14 bases between. The germline V gene encodes CDR1 SEHNR and CDR2 FQNEAQ (reference sequence). The length of the CDR3 is 16 residues. The chain's CDR3 is CASSPRGGDSGNTIYF. The CDR3 DNA sequence: TGTGCCAGCAGCCCTAGAGGGGGGGACTCTGGAAACACCATATATTTT.

The rearrangement uses TRBV2 and TRBJ2-1, with D hard to call. The CDR3 extends over 12 amino acids. The V gene lost 11 bases and the J gene lost 8 bases, with 16 bases spanning the gap. The germline CDR1 and CDR2 sequences are SNHLY and FYNNEI. CDR3 residues: CARRTQRDEQFF. The DNA for the CDR3 is TGTGCCCGCCGGACCCAGAGAGATGAGCAGTTCTTC.

The chain combines TRBV6-5 with TRBJ2-1, with D perhaps assigned TRBD1 or TRBD2 (5 bases each). Per the germline V gene, CDR1 is MNHEY and CDR2 is SVGAGI. The CDR3 contains 13 residues. The V gene lost 8 bases and the J gene lost 2 bases, with 10 bases spanning the gap. The CDR3 loop reads CASGGRAYNEQFF. The CDR3 DNA follows: TGTGCCAGCGGGGGTAGGGCCTACAATGAGCAGTTCTTC.

The rearrangement joins TRBV9 to TRBJ2-3; D ambiguous. Germline values: CDR1 SGDLS, CDR2 YYNGEE. Trimming took 1 base from V and 0 from J, leaving 9 bases between them. CDR3 size: 15 residues. CDR3 nucleotides: TGTGCCAGCAGCGTAATTTCCACTAGCACAGATACGCAGTATTTT. Translated, it gives CASSVISTSTDTQYF.

The CDR3 nucleotides are TGTGCCAGCAGCTGCCATGGAGAGACAGGGATACACGAGCAGTACTTC. Protein: CASSCHGETGIHEQYF. This chain uses TRBV13 with TRBJ2-7; TRBD1 matches at 7 bases. The CDR3 is 16 amino acids. Trimming at V came to 4 bases and at J to 5 bases, leaving 14 bases not matched to a gene. Germline V gene data show CDR1 as PRHDT and CDR2 as FYEKMQ (reference sequence).

The gene calls are TRBV11-1 and TRBJ2-7; a weak D match, TRBD1 (6 bases). The CDR3 length is 15 residues. Trimming cost V 3 bases and J 2 bases, with 14 bases left between them. Germline V CDR1 and CDR2: SGHAT, FQDESV (reference sequence). The CDR3 is CASSFSQGHTYEQYF. Written as DNA, the CDR3 is TGTGCCAGCAGCTTCTCCCAGGGGCACACCTACGAGCAGTACTTC.

V usage is TRBV13 and J usage is TRBJ2-1; 8 bases agree with TRBD2. CDR3 length: 17 residues. The V gene's germline CDR1 is PRHDT and CDR2 FYEKMQ (reference sequence). V trimming: 5 bases; J trimming: 4 bases; junction bases outside the gene matches: 13. CDR3: CASSPGVAGGLYNEQFF. In DNA, the CDR3 is TGTGCCAGCAGCCCAGGGGTCGCGGGAGGCCTTTACAATGAGCAGTTCTTC.

The chain carries TRBV6-6 and TRBJ1-4; no definite D call. The germline gives CDR1 MNHNY, CDR2 SVGAGI (reference sequence). V shed 5 bases and J shed 3 bases, with 10 bases lying between them. This CDR3 comprises 14 residues. The CDR3 is CASSPYSANEKLFF. The CDR3 nucleotides read TGTGCCAGCAGTCCCTATTCCGCTAATGAAAAACTGTTTTTT.

This clone has just one count. The rearrangement joins TRBV5-1 to TRBJ2-7; D call uncertain. Between the trimmed V and J ends, which lost 0 bases and 4 bases, there was a span of 8 bases. The CDR3 runs to 13 residues. The germline CDR1 and CDR2 sequences are SGHRS and YFSETQ. The CDR3 nucleotides read TGCGCCAGCAGCTTGGACTGGGCTTACGAGCAGTACTTC. Residues: CASSLDWAYEQYF.

DNA of the CDR3: TGTGCCAGCAGCATACGTCGGGGGGCGGACACTGAAGCTTTCTTT. Translated, it gives CASSIRRGADTEAFF. The V gene is TRBV11-2, the J gene TRBJ1-1; possibly TRBD1 for D (6 bases). The CDR3 contains 15 residues. V was shortened by 5 bases and J by 3 bases, with 16 bases between the two germline ends. The V gene's germline CDR1 is SGHAT and CDR2 FQNNGV.

The CDR3 nucleotides read TGTGCCAGCAGCCAAGTCCGGGGGGTCCAAGAGACCCAGTACTTC. The encoded protein is CASSQVRGVQETQYF. V and J are TRBV14 and TRBJ2-5; TRBD2 aligns across 7 bases. The V gene end was trimmed by 1 base and the J gene end by 1 base; junction bases not matched to a gene: 3. This CDR3 contains 15 residues. Looked up from germline, CDR1 is SGHDN and CDR2 is FVKESK.

The chain carries TRBV28 and TRBJ2-1; the match to TRBD1 covers 8 bases. The CDR3 covers 16 residues. Germline CDR1 is MDHEN and CDR2 is SYDVKM. V shed 6 bases, J shed 8 bases, and the junction held 15 bases outside the gene matches. CDR3 coding DNA: TGTGCCAGCAGCCAAAGGACAGGGATGATCGATGATGAGCAGTTCTTC. Its protein product is CASSQRTGMIDDEQFF.

This rearrangement joins TRBV11-2 to TRBJ1-2; no clear D. The CDR3 totals 13 residues. The germline V gene has CDR1 SGHAT and CDR2 FQNNGV. The V end lost 4 bases, the J end lost 5 bases, and 11 bases lay between the germline ends. CDR3 nucleotides: TGTGCCAGCAGCTCCCTCTCTGGATATGGCTACACCTTC. It specifies CASSSLSGYGYTF. The full variable domain, with the rest looked up from reference TRBV11-2 and TRBJ1-2, is EAGVAQSPRYKIIEKRQSVAFWCNPISGHATLYWYQQILGQGPKLLIQFQNNGVVDDSQLPKDRFSAERLKGVDSTLKIQPAKLEDSAVYLCASSSLSGYGYTFGSGTRLTVV.

The chain recombines TRBV27 with TRBJ2-3; 8 bases are shared with TRBD2. Trimming took 6 bases from V and 4 from J; bases not matched to a gene: 6. This CDR3 is 14 amino acids long. From germline, CDR1 is MNHEY and CDR2 SMNVEV (reference sequence). CDR3 in amino acids: CASRVAGGPDTQYF. The CDR3 DNA follows: TGTGCCAGCAGGGTTGCGGGAGGTCCAGATACGCAGTATTTT.

This clone was seen just once. The same CDR3 arises from other DNA sequences in this sample as well. The rearrangement uses TRBV29-1 and TRBJ1-5; tentatively, D is TRBD1 (6 bases). The CDR3 covers 13 residues. Germline CDR1 SQVTM, CDR2 ANQGSEA. The ends were cut back, 6 bases at V and 4 bases at J, with 13 bases in the middle. In DNA form, the CDR3 reads TGCAGCGTGGAGACAGGAGGGAATCAGCCCCAGCATTTT. Its translation is CSVETGGNQPQHF.

The chain uses TRBV4-1 and TRBJ2-1; TRBD2 aligns across 7 bases. The CDR3 is 14 residues long. Germline V gene data show CDR1 as MGHRA and CDR2 as YSYEKL. The V and J ends lost 8 bases and 6 bases, in that order; junction bases with no gene match: 10. The CDR3 DNA reads as TGCGCCAGCTCGCGGGGTGGCGGGGGCAATGAGCAGTTCTTC. This sequence encodes CASSRGGGGNEQFF.

The rearrangement joins TRBV30 to TRBJ2-1; perhaps TRBD2 as D (5 bases). Germline V CDR1 and CDR2: GTSNPN, SVGIG (reference sequence). CDR3 length: 11 amino acids. Trimming removed 4 bases at V and 12 bases at J, with 13 bases between. The CDR3 loop is CAWKSHRGQFF. CDR3 sequence (DNA): TGTGCCTGGAAATCCCACCGGGGGCAGTTCTTC. The variable domain in full, completed from reference TRBV30 and TRBJ2-1, reads SQTIHQWPATLVQPVGSPLSLECTVEGTSNPNLYWYRQAAGRGLQLLFYSVGIGQISSEVPQNLSASRPQDRQFILSSKKLLLSDSGFYLCAWKSHRGQFFGPGTRLTVL.

The chain recombines TRBV5-4 with TRBJ2-7; D might be TRBD2 (6 bases). Germline CDR1 is SGHNT and CDR2 is YYREEE (reference sequence). V dropped 0 bases and J dropped 4 bases, with 17 bases sitting between them. The CDR3 consists of 16 residues. CDR3 amino acids: CASSLAQGLPAYEQYF. CDR3 DNA: TGTGCCAGCAGCTTGGCTCAGGGACTCCCTGCTTACGAGCAGTACTTC.